The 20 T cell receptor beta chains presented below share a single source sample, sequenced in a study of cytomegalovirus exposure and HLA in healthy donors. PCR involved 60 Vbeta and 13 Jbeta primers. Profiled with immunoSEQ multiplex PCR; TCRdb holds only in-frame clones, not every one. The data contain some 130,000 clones, 55% to 75% of them singletons. The sample was PBMCs. These TCRs come from a man aged 25-45 years in good health and CMV-seropositive.

V and J are TRBV15 and TRBJ2-1, with 8 positions matching TRBD2. J lost 7 bases, V lost 9 bases, and 20 bases had no gene match. Germline V lookup: CDR1 LNHNV, CDR2 YYDKDF (reference sequence). This CDR3 is built from 17 residues. CDR3 sequence: CATKGVLGLASGNEQFF. CDR3 DNA: TGTGCCACTAAGGGTGTCCTAGGACTAGCATCGGGAAATGAGCAGTTCTTC.

The V gene is TRBV30, the J gene TRBJ2-1; TRBD1 aligns across 10 bases. Germline CDR1 GTSNPN, CDR2 SVGIG (reference sequence). V lost 1 base, J lost 0 bases, and 6 bases stayed unmatched. The CDR3 runs 17 residues. The CDR3 DNA sequence: TGTGCCTGGAGTGACGGAAGGACAGGGGGCTCCTACAATGAGCAGTTCTTC. Its protein is CAWSDGRTGGSYNEQFF.

The chain couples TRBV15 to TRBJ2-1; 11 bases are a match to TRBD2. V was pared by 5 bases and J by 3 bases, with 3 bases of the junction left unmatched. The CDR3 consists of 15 residues. Germline loops: CDR1 LNHNV, CDR2 YYDKDF (reference sequence). The CDR3 sequence: CATSATSGGYNEQFF. DNA of the CDR3: TGTGCCACCAGCGCTACTAGCGGGGGCTACAATGAGCAGTTCTTC. Based on the CDR3 plus reference TRBV15 and TRBJ2-1, the full variable domain is DAMVIQNPRYQVTQFGKPVTLSCSQTLNHNVMYWYQQKSSQAPKLLFHYYDKDFNNEADTPDNFQSRRPNTSFCFLDIRSPGLGDTAMYLCATSATSGGYNEQFFGPGTRLTVL.

This clone turned up a few times. V is TRBV11-1 and J is TRBJ2-5; 7 nucleotides match TRBD2. V lost 5 bases, J lost 4 bases, and 16 bases stayed unmatched. This CDR3 region has 17 residues. The germline gives CDR1 SGHAT, CDR2 FQDESV (reference sequence). CDR3 nucleotides: TGTGCCAGCAGCCCCCGCACTAGCGTCTTGGGGCCAGAGACCCAGTACTTC. It translates to CASSPRTSVLGPETQYF.

The chain links TRBV2 to TRBJ2-7; D may be TRBD2 (7 bases). From germline, CDR1 is SNHLY and CDR2 FYNNEI. The CDR3 covers 14 residues. With 6 bases removed from V and 2 bases from J, the gap between germline ends came to 14 bases. The DNA of the CDR3 is TGTGCCAGCAGGGGGGGGGCCAGTCCCTACGAGCAGTACTTC. The encoded protein is CASRGGASPYEQYF.

This clone was detected only a few times. The CDR3 spells CATSRERVGNTIYF. CDR3 sequence (DNA): TGTGCCACCAGCAGAGAGAGGGTCGGAAACACCATATATTTT. V is TRBV15 and J is TRBJ1-3; the D is unclear. Deletions cut 0 bases from V and 4 bases from J, with 7 bases between. The germline gives CDR1 LNHNV, CDR2 YYDKDF (reference sequence). This CDR3 contains 14 residues.

V usage is TRBV7-8 and J usage is TRBJ2-3; 14 bases align to TRBD2. CDR1 is SGHVS and CDR2 is FQNEAQ in the germline V gene. The CDR3 runs 16 residues. V was pared by 4 bases and J by 4 bases, with 4 bases of the junction left unmatched. CDR3 in DNA: TGTGCCAGCAGCTCGGGACTAGCGGGAGTCCCAGATACGCAGTATTTT. This translates into CASSSGLAGVPDTQYF.

In this sample, this clone turned up a few times. The J gene is TRBJ2-3, the V gene TRBV7-9; perhaps TRBD1 as D (7 bases). The V and J ends lost 4 bases and 2 bases respectively, with 13 bases between them. The CDR3 is 15 residues long. Germline loops: CDR1 SEHNR, CDR2 FQNEAQ (reference sequence). Here the CDR3 reads CASSSRGANTDTQYF. The CDR3 bases are TGTGCCAGCAGCTCCAGGGGGGCAAACACAGATACGCAGTATTTT.

V usage is TRBV2 and J usage is TRBJ1-2; 9 positions agree with TRBD1. V lost 4 bases to trimming and J lost 1 base; unmatched junction nucleotides: 1. The germline gives CDR1 SNHLY, CDR2 FYNNEI. The CDR3 loop spans 14 amino acids. The CDR3 nucleotides are TGTGCCAGCAGTGGGGACAGGGATAACTATGGCTACACCTTC. This gives the protein CASSGDRDNYGYTF.

V is TRBV19 and J is TRBJ2-7, with D tentatively TRBD2 (6 bases). This CDR3 has 16 residues. The ends were cut back, 3 bases at V and 5 bases at J, with 20 bases in the middle. Germline V lookup: CDR1 LNHDA, CDR2 SQIVND (reference sequence). The CDR3 DNA follows: TGTGCCAGTAGTATTGGGAAAGGGTGGCGCGGGAACGAGCAGTACTTC. This translates into CASSIGKGWRGNEQYF.

This chain connects TRBV6-6 to TRBJ2-1; 12 bases agree with TRBD2. Trimming took 6 bases from V and 8 from J; bases not matched to a gene: 5. This CDR3 comprises 14 residues. The germline V gene has CDR1 MNHNY and CDR2 SVGAGI (reference sequence). The CDR3 sequence is CASRRLAGVDEQFF. Here the CDR3 DNA reads TGTGCCAGCAGACGACTAGCGGGAGTCGATGAGCAGTTCTTC.

The chain carries TRBV11-2 and TRBJ2-1; the match to TRBD2 covers 10 bases. Germline values: CDR1 SGHAT, CDR2 FQNNGV. V gave up 1 base and J gave up 7 bases; unmatched junction bases: 13. This CDR3 region has 18 residues. Written as DNA, the CDR3 is TGTGCCAGCAGCTTAGGTGGCAGGGAGCGGGAGGGCCGGAATGAGCAGTTCTTC. Translation gives CASSLGGREREGRNEQFF.

This clone was detected only a few times. This chain uses TRBV5-1 with TRBJ2-5; D might be TRBD1 (6 bases). Germline CDR1 and CDR2: SGHRS and YFSETQ. Deletions cut 4 bases from V and 0 bases from J, with 13 bases between. This CDR3 contains 15 residues. CDR3 sequence (DNA): TGCGCCAGCAGCCCAGGGGACCCCTACCAAGAGACCCAGTACTTC. This translates into CASSPGDPYQETQYF.

V usage is TRBV4-2 and J usage is TRBJ2-1; possible D gene TRBD2, 5 bases. CDR3 length: 16 residues. V was pared by 8 bases and J by 5 bases, with 22 bases between. CDR1 is LGHNA and CDR2 is YNFKEQ in the germline V gene. The CDR3 sequence is CASLRVGKGSNNEQFF. CDR3 coding DNA: TGTGCCAGCCTAAGGGTGGGGAAAGGGAGCAACAATGAGCAGTTCTTC.

This chain uses TRBV5-1 with TRBJ2-5, with 8 bases fitting TRBD2. The CDR3 consists of 19 residues. Germline-derived CDR1 and CDR2 are SGHRS and YFSETQ. The J segment lost 1 base and the V segment lost 0 bases, leaving 14 bases of the junction unmatched. The CDR3 sequence: CASSLGAGVNRGLQETQYF. The CDR3 DNA sequence: TGCGCCAGCAGCTTGGGAGCGGGGGTTAATAGGGGACTCCAAGAGACCCAGTACTTC.

The chain recombines TRBV6-5 with TRBJ2-7; D is perhaps TRBD2 (6 bases). The V gene lost 0 bases and the J gene lost 3 bases, with 12 bases spanning the gap. CDR3 length equals 15 residues. Germline V CDR1 and CDR2: MNHEY, SVGAGI. The CDR3 here is CASSYSTGLGYEQYF. The CDR3 DNA sequence: TGTGCCAGCAGTTACTCGACGGGACTGGGCTACGAGCAGTACTTC.

This clone was counted between two and nine times. This chain joins TRBV10-1 and TRBJ2-7, with 7 bases that match TRBD2. The CDR3 sequence is 14 residues long. The ends lost 5 bases at V and 4 bases at J; junction bases unmatched: 8. Germline V gene data show CDR1 as WNHNN and CDR2 as SYGVQD (reference sequence). In DNA, the CDR3 is TGCGCCAGCAGTTCTCTAGCGGCCTATTACGAGCAGTACTTC. Protein product: CASSSLAAYYEQYF.

Concerning this clone: One end of the junction varies from germline; a read error may be responsible. V usage is TRBV20-1 and J usage is TRBJ2-7; the D is unclear. Germline CDR1 DFQATT, CDR2 SNEGSKA (reference sequence). This CDR3 has 11 residues. CDR3 coding DNA: TGCAGTGCTAGAGATTGGCCAGGTGACCACTTC. Residues: CSARDWPGDHF.

The chain recombines TRBV28 with TRBJ1-4; possible D gene TRBD1, 5 bases. V was cut by 8 bases and J by 7 bases, with 17 bases left in between. This CDR3 region has 14 residues. Germline V gene lookup returns CDR1 MDHEN and CDR2 SYDVKM. The CDR3 region has the DNA TGTGCCAGCTCGACAGTCCAGATTCGTGAAAAACTGTTTTTT. Its protein is CASSTVQIREKLFF.

This clone was counted a single time. The V and J genes are TRBV10-3 and TRBJ2-7; possibly TRBD1 for D (5 bases). CDR1 and CDR2 from the germline V gene are ENHRY and SYGVKD. Trimming stripped 6 bases from V and 2 bases from J, with 14 bases between. The CDR3 runs to 14 residues. The CDR3, as DNA: TGTGCCATCAGAAAGGGGTCTGGGGCCTACGAGCAGTACTTC. Encoded protein: CAIRKGSGAYEQYF.